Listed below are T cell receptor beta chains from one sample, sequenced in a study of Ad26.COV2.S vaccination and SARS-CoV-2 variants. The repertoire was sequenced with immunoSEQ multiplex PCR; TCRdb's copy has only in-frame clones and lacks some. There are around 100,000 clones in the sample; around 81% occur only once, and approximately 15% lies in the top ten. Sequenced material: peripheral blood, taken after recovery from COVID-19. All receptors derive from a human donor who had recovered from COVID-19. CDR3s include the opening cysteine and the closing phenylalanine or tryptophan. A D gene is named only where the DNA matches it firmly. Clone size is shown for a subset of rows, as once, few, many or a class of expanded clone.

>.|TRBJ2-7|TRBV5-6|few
CASSFGGEQYF
TGTGCCAGCAGCTTCGGGGGCGAGCAGTACTTC
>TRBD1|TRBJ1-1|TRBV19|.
CASSRRQGAIGNTEAFF
TGTGCCAGTAGTAGAAGACAGGGGGCTATAGGGAACACTGAAGCTTTCTTT
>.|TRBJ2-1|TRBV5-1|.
CASSFSFRESEQFF
TGCGCCAGCAGCTTTTCGTTCAGGGAGAGTGAGCAGTTCTTC
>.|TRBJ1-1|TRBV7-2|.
CASSLAAGPNTEAFF
TGTGCCAGCAGCTTAGCGGCGGGACCGAACACTGAAGCTTTCTTT
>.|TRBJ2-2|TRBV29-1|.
CSVGVTWGNGELFF
TGCAGCGTTGGGGTAACTTGGGGGAACGGGGAGCTGTTTTTT
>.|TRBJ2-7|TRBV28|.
CASSPLRGEQYF
TGTGCCAGCAGTCCCCTCCGGGGTGAGCAGTACTTC
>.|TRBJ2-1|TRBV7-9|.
CASSPRRTGSYPPNNEQFF
TGTGCCAGCAGCCCAAGACGAACAGGGTCTTATCCCCCCAACAATGAGCAGTTCTTC
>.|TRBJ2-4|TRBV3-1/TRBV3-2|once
CASSRVGVAKNIQYF
TGTGCCAGCAGCCGCGTCGGGGTAGCCAAAAACATTCAGTACTTC
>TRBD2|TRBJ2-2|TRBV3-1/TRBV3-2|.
CASTPTSGVAGELFF
TGTGCCAGCACGCCAACTAGCGGGGTAGCCGGGGAGCTGTTTTTT
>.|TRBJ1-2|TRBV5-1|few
CASSLESIPNYGYTF
TGCGCCAGCAGCTTGGAATCTATCCCTAACTATGGCTACACCTTC
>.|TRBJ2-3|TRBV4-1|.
CASSQDRASGGSGADTQYF
TGCGCCAGCAGCCAAGATCGGGCTAGCGGAGGGTCAGGGGCAGATACGCAGTATTTT
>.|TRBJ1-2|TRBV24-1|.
CATRGGSPNYGYTF
TGTGCCACCCGAGGGGGGTCGCCAAACTATGGCTACACCTTC
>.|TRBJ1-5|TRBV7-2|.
CASSLGGLDQPQHF
TGTGCCAGCAGCTTAGGAGGGCTTGATCAGCCCCAGCATTTT
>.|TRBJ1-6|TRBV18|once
CASSPPGLGGSPLHF
TGTGCCAGCTCACCACCAGGGCTAGGGGGATCACCCCTCCACTTT
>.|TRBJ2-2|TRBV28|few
CASRPGMVGELFF
TGTGCCAGCAGACCAGGAATGGTCGGGGAGCTGTTTTTT
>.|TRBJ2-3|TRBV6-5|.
CASRYTDTQYF
TGTGCCAGCAGATACACAGATACGCAGTATTTT
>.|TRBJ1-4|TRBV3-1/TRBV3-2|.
CASSQVGGADEKLFF
TGTGCCAGCAGCCAAGTCGGGGGGGCTGATGAAAAACTGTTTTTT
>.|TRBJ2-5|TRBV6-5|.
CASTPGGQETQYF
TGTGCCAGCACCCCTGGGGGACAAGAGACCCAGTACTTC
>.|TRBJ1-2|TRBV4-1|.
CASSRPDVGNYGYTF
TGCGCCAGCAGCCGCCCCGATGTGGGTAACTATGGCTACACCTTC
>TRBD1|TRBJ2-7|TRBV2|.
CASIRDRGVIEYF
TGTGCCAGCATCCGGGACAGGGGTGTGATCGAGTACTTC
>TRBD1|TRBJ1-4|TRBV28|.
CASNHGTDSEKLFF
TGTGCCAGCAACCACGGGACAGATAGCGAAAAACTGTTTTTT
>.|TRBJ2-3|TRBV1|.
CTSSQQIAGGLVDTQYF
TGCACCAGCAGCCAACAGATAGCGGGGGGGCTTGTAGATACGCAGTATTTT
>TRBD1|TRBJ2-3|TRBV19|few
CASRSTGIDTQYF
TGTGCCAGTAGATCGACAGGGATAGATACGCAGTATTTT
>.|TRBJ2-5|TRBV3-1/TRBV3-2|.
CASSLRGPQETQYF
TGTGCCAGCAGCCTACGTGGGCCCCAAGAGACCCAGTACTTC
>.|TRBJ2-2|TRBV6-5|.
CASSYSGGRDGELFF
TGTGCCAGCAGTTACTCAGGGGGGAGAGACGGGGAGCTGTTTTTT
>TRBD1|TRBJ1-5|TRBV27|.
CASSFDRGSFQPQHF
TGTGCCAGCAGCTTCGACAGGGGTTCCTTTCAGCCCCAGCATTTT
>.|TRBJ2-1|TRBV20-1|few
CSARGGSEQFF
TGCAGTGCTAGGGGGGGCTCTGAGCAGTTCTTC
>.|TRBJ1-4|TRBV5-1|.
CASRKSIQTNEKLFF
TGCGCCAGCAGGAAATCTATCCAAACTAATGAAAAACTGTTTTTT
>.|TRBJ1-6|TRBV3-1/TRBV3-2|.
CASSRREYNSPLHF
TGTGCCAGCAGCCGAAGGGAGTATAATTCACCCCTCCACTTT
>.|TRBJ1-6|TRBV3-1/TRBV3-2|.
CASSQDLEGGGSPLHF
TGTGCCAGCAGCCAAGATCTCGAGGGAGGGGGTTCACCCCTCCACTTT
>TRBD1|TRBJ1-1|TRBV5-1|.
CASSLAGTGGEGAFF
TGCGCCAGCAGCTTGGCCGGGACAGGGGGCGAAGGAGCTTTCTTT
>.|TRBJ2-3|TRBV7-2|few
CASSLEQITDTQYF
TGTGCCAGCAGCTTAGAACAGATCACAGATACGCAGTATTTT
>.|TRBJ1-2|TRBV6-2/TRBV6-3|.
CASSYSMAGKGYTF
TGTGCCAGCAGTTACTCGATGGCAGGGAAAGGCTACACCTTC
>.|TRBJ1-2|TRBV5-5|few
CASRGYEGYTF
TGTGCCAGTAGGGGGTACGAGGGCTACACCTTC
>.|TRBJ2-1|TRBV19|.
CAGRAGTNEQFF
TGTGCCGGACGGGCAGGGACAAATGAGCAGTTCTTC
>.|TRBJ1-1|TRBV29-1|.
CSISGLLALNTEAFF
TGCAGTATATCGGGACTCTTGGCCTTGAACACTGAAGCTTTCTTT
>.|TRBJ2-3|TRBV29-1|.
CSVRQETDTQYF
TGCAGCGTAAGACAGGAGACAGATACGCAGTATTTT
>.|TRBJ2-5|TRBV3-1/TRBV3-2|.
CASSQASVETQYF
TGTGCCAGCAGCCAAGCTAGCGTGGAGACCCAGTACTTC
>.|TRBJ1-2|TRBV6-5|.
CASRSHGQGPYGYTF
TGTGCCAGCAGGTCGCATGGGCAAGGCCCCTATGGCTACACCTTC
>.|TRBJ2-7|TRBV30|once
CACTGLFIYEQYF
TGTGCCTGTACGGGACTCTTCATCTACGAGCAGTACTTC
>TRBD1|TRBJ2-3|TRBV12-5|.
CASGPGQRHTDTQYF
TGTGCTAGTGGTCCGGGACAGAGACACACAGATACGCAGTATTTT
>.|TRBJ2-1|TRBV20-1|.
CSASSASWALQDNEQFF
TGCAGTGCTAGTAGTGCAAGCTGGGCCCTCCAAGACAATGAGCAGTTCTTC
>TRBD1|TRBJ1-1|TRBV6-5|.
CASHREQGNPEAFF
TGTGCCAGCCACCGAGAACAGGGGAACCCTGAAGCTTTCTTT
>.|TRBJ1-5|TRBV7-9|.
CASSLGLGAESQPQHF
TGTGCCAGCAGCTTGGGTCTGGGGGCTGAGAGTCAGCCCCAGCATTTT
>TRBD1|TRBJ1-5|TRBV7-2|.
CASSVRQGHSNQPQHF
TGTGCCAGCAGCGTGAGACAGGGACATAGCAATCAGCCCCAGCATTTT
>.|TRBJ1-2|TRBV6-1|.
CASSDGRGYGYTF
TGTGCCAGCAGTGACGGACGAGGCTATGGCTACACCTTC
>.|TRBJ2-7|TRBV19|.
CASSIWAGSSFYEQYF
TGTGCCAGTAGTATATGGGCCGGCAGCTCATTCTACGAGCAGTACTTC
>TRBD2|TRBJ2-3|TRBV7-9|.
CASSRSTSPDTQYF
TGTGCCAGCAGCAGATCGACTAGCCCAGATACGCAGTATTTT
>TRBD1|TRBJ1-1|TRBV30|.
CAWGQGIMNTEAFF
TGTGCCTGGGGACAGGGTATAATGAACACTGAAGCTTTCTTT
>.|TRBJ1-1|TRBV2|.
CASSGQEGLNTEAFF
TGTGCCAGCAGTGGTCAGGAGGGGTTAAACACTGAAGCTTTCTTT
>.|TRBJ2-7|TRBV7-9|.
CASSLTSYEQYF
TGTGCCAGCAGCTTGACTAGCTACGAGCAGTACTTC
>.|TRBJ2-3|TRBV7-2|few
CASSLGGPWGDTQYF
TGTGCCAGCAGCCTCGGGGGGCCCTGGGGAGATACGCAGTATTTT
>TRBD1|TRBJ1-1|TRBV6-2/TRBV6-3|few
CASSWDSPTEAFF
TGTGCCAGCAGTTGGGACAGTCCGACTGAAGCTTTCTTT
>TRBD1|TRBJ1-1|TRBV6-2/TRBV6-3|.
CASSPRQGEAFF
TGTGCCAGCAGTCCCAGACAGGGTGAAGCTTTCTTT
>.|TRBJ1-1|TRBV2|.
CASSGTEYTEAFF
TGTGCCAGCAGTGGGACGGAATACACTGAAGCTTTCTTT
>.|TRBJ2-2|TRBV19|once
CASTGGADTGELFF
TGTGCCAGTACAGGGGGGGCCGACACCGGGGAGCTGTTTTTT
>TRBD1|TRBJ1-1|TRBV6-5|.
CASKTGMNTEAFF
TGTGCCAGCAAGACAGGGATGAACACTGAAGCTTTCTTT
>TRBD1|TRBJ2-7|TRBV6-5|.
CASSRDSYISYEQYF
TGTGCCAGCAGCCGGGACAGCTACATCTCCTACGAGCAGTACTTC